Each of the 4 T cell receptor beta chains below was sequenced from the same sample in a study of blood T cell repertoires in COVID-19. Method: immunoSEQ multiplex PCR; TCRdb's copy keeps in-frame clones and lacks some. This table holds hundreds of thousands of clones, about 90% found once. The sample taken for sequencing was PBMCs or T cells enriched from blood (not recorded which). All receptors derive from a man over 45 who had been exposed to COVID-19.

V and J are TRBV5-1 and TRBJ2-1, with 13 nucleotides matching TRBD2. Germline assignment: CDR1 SGHRS and CDR2 YFSETQ. V shed 3 bases, J shed 7 bases, and the junction held 10 bases outside the gene matches. This CDR3 comprises 17 residues. For the CDR3, the DNA is TGCGCCAGCAGCTACGGACTAGCGGGAGTTCTGTATAATGAGCAGTTCTTC. Protein sequence: CASSYGLAGVLYNEQFF.

CDR3 sequence: CASSIRVERNQPQHF. CDR3 in DNA: TGTGCCAGTAGTATCCGGGTAGAGCGTAATCAGCCCCAGCATTTT. The chain couples TRBV19 to TRBJ1-5; D is undetermined. The V end lost 3 bases, the J end lost 4 bases, and 13 bases lay between the germline ends. Per the germline V gene, CDR1 is LNHDA and CDR2 is SQIVND (reference sequence). The CDR3 is 15 amino acids.

This rearrangement joins TRBV28 to TRBJ2-5, with a tentative D call TRBD2 (6 bases). The CDR3 spans 16 residues. CDR1 is MDHEN, CDR2 SYDVKM, per germline. The ends were cut back, 2 bases at V and 2 bases at J, with 15 bases in the middle. The CDR3 is CASSLIGRLEQETQYF. As DNA, the CDR3 is TGTGCCAGCAGTTTAATAGGGCGACTAGAGCAAGAGACCCAGTACTTC.

The rearrangement uses TRBV6-6 and TRBJ1-1; D gene unclear. CDR1 and CDR2 from the germline V gene are MNHNY and SVGAGI (reference sequence). V lost 5 bases to trimming and J lost 0 bases, with 7 bases between them. The CDR3 has 13 amino acids. The CDR3 DNA reads as TGTGCCAGCAGTCGACCTTTGAACACTGAAGCTTTCTTT. Translated, it gives CASSRPLNTEAFF.